What follows describes a single T cell receptor (beta chain). No antigen is known for it. The record originates from a study of T-cell reconstitution after alpha-beta-depleted transplantation in children. Molecular barcoding with unique molecular identifiers was used for the TCRbeta library. MiXCR, applied by TCRdb to the PCR reads, yields one record per CDR3 protein. The table has approximately 520,000 distinct CDR3 sequences, roughly 10% seen once; the top ten hold about 15%. General study points: One year after transplant, T-cell counts and diversity came mostly from newly produced T cells. Reported findings indicate that, about two months after transplant, alpha-beta T cells came from several hundred expanded clones, which were derived from non-depleted graft cells. High day-60 TCRbeta diversity in some patients came from surviving recipient T cells and thymic progenitors.

The V end lost 8 bases, the J end lost 1 base, and 6 bases lay between the germline ends. Germline V gene lookup returns CDR1 SNHLY and CDR2 FYNNEI. This CDR3 region has 11 residues. This clonotype was sampled from a female patient aged 2 to 10 who had a stem cell transplant for aplastic anemia, so the T cells may come from the graft donor. The source material was PBMCs, mostly from graft donor cells, sampled 180 days after TCRalphabeta/CD19-depleted stem cell transplant. The chain combines TRBV2 with TRBJ2-7; D not resolved. CDR3 sequence reads: CASLVSYEQYF. DNA of the CDR3: TGTGCCAGCCTAGTATCCTACGAGCAGTACTTC.